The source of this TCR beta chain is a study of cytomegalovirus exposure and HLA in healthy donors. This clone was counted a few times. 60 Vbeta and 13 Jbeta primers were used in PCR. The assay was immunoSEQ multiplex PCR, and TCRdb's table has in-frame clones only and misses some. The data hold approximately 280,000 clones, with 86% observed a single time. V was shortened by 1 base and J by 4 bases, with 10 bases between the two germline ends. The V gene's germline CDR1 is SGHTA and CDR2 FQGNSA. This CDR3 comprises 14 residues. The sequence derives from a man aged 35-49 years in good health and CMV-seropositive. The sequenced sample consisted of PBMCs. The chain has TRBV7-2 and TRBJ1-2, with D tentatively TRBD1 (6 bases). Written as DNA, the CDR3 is TGTGCCAGCAGCTTAGACGGACAGCTCTATGGCTACACCTTC. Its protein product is CASSLDGQLYGYTF. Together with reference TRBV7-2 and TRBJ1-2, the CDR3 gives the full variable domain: GAGVSQSPSNKVTEKGKDVELRCDPISGHTALYWYRQSLGQGLEFLIYFQGNSAPDKSGLPSDRFSAERTGGSVSTLTIQRTQQEDSAVYLCASSLDGQLYGYTFGSGTRLTVV.